What follows describes a single TCR beta chain. Its target is not known. This specimen belongs to a study of CXCR3-negative and CXCR3-positive naive CD8 T cells. Notes on the study in general: A higher hydrophobicity marked the TRB CDR3s of CXCR3-positive naive cells versus CXCR3-negative naive cells.

TRB cDNA was prepared as libraries by UMI-labeled 5' RACE. TCRdb re-called the 5' RACE reads and shows each CDR3 protein once, DNA omitted. The sample's table shows some 150,000 distinct CDR3 sequences. Germline V gene lookup returns CDR1 SGHTA and CDR2 FQGTGA. This CDR3 contains 16 residues. The V gene is TRBV7-3, the J gene TRBJ2-1; the D call of TRBD1 rests on TCRdb alone, since no DNA is present to check it. The TCR originated in a human donor in good health. Some clones in this sample may be carry-over from other donors' samples. Sequencing was performed on naive CXCR3+ CD8+ T cells from blood. As to subset: CD45RO-CCR7+CD27+CD95- naive CD8+ T cells expressing CXCR3 (TNR3+). This chain's CDR3 is CASSPRGQSSYNEQFF.